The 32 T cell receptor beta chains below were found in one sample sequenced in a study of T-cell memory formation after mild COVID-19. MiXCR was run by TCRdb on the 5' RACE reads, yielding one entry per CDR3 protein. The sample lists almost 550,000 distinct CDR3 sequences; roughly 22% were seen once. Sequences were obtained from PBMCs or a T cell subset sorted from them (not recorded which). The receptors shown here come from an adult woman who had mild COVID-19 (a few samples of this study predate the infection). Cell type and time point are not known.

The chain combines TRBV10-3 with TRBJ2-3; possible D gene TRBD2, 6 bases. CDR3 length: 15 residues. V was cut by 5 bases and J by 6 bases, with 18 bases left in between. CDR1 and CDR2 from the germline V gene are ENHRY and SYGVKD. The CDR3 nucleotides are TGTGCCATCAGTTATGGGGGGACCCGGAAGGATACGCAGTATTTT. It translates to CAISYGGTRKDTQYF.

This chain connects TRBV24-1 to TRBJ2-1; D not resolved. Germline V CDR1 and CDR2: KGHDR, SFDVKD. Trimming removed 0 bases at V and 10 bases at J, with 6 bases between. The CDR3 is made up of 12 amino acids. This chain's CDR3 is CATSDLPQEQFF. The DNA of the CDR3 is TGTGCCACCAGTGATTTGCCCCAAGAGCAGTTCTTC.

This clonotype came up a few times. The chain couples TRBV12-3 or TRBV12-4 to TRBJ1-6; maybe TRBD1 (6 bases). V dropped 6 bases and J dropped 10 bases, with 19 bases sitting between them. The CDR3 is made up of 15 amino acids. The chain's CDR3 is CASRVGTTGRSPLHF. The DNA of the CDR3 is TGTGCCAGCAGGGTGGGAACGACAGGAAGATCACCCCTCCACTTT.

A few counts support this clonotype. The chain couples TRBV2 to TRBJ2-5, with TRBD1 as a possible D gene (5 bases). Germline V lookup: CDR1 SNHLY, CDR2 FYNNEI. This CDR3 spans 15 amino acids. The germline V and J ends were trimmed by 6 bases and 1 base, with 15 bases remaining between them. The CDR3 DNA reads TGTGCCAGCAGCGCCCGACAGAGGCGCCAAGAGACCCAGTACTTC. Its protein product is CASSARQRRQETQYF.

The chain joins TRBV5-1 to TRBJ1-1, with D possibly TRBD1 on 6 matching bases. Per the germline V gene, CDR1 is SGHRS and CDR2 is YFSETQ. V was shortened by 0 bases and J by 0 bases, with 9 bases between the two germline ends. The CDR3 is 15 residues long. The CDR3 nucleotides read TGCGCCAGCAGCTTGGCAAACAGGGTGAACACTGAAGCTTTCTTT. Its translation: CASSLANRVNTEAFF.

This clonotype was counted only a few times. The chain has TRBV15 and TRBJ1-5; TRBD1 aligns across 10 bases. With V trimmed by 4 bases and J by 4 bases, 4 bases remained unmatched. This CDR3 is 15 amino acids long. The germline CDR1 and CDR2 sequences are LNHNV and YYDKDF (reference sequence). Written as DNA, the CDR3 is TGTGCCACCAGCAAAGACAGGGGGCTTAATCAGCCCCAGCATTTT. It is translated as CATSKDRGLNQPQHF.

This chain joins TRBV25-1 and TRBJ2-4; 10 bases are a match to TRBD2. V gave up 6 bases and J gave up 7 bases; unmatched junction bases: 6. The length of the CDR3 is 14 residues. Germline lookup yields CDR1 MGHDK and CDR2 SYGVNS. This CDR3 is CASSLAGEVNIQYF. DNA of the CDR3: TGTGCCAGCAGCCTAGCGGGGGAGGTCAACATTCAGTACTTC.

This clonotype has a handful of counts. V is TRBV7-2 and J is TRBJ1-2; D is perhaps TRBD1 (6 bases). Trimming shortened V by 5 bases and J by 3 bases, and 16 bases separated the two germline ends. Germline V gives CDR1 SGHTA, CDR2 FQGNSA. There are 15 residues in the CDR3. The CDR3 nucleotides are TGTGCCAGCAGCCCTCGGACAGAAAGATACTATGGCTACACCTTC. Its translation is CASSPRTERYYGYTF.

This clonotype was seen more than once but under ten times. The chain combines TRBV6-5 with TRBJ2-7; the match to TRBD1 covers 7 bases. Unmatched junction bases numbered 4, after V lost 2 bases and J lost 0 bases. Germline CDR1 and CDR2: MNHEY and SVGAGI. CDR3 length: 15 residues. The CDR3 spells CASSYEGAFSYEQYF. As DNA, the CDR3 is TGTGCCAGCAGTTACGAGGGGGCCTTCTCCTACGAGCAGTACTTC.

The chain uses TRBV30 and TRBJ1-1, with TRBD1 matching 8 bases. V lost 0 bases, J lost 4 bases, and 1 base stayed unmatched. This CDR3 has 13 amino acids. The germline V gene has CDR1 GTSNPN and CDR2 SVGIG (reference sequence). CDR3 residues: CAWSVQGVTEAFF. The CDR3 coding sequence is TGTGCCTGGAGTGTACAGGGGGTCACTGAAGCTTTCTTT.

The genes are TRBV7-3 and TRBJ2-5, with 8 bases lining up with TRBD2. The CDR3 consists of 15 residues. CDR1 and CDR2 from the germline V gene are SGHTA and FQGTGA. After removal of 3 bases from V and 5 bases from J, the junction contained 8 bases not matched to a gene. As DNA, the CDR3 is TGTGCCAGCAGCTTCGACCCGGGGGGGCCGGAGACCCAGTACTTC. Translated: CASSFDPGGPETQYF.

The CDR3 DNA reads TGTGCCAGCAGCTCTGACAGGGCCTTCACAGATACGCAGTATTTT. Amino acid sequence: CASSSDRAFTDTQYF. The rearrangement links TRBV7-9 to TRBJ2-3; TRBD1 matches 7 bases. The CDR3 extends over 15 amino acids. In germline, CDR1 is SEHNR, CDR2 FQNEAQ (reference sequence). V was pared by 4 bases and J by 2 bases, with 6 bases of the junction left unmatched.

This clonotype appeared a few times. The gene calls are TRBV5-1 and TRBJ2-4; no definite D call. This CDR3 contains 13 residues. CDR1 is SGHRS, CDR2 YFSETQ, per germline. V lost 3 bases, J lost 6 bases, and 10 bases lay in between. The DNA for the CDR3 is TGCGCCAGCAGCTCCGGCAGTAGAAACATTCAGTACTTC. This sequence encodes CASSSGSRNIQYF. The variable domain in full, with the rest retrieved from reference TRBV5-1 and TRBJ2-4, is KAGVTQTPRYLIKTRGQQVTLSCSPISGHRSVSWYQQTPGQGLQFLFEYFSETQRNKGNFPGRFSGRQFSNSRSEMNVSTLELGDSALYLCASSSGSRNIQYFGAGTRLSVL.

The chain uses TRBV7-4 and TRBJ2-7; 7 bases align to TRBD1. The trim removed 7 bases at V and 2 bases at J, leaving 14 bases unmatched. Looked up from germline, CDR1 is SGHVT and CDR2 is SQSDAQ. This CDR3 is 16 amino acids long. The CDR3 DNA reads TGTGCCAGCACGCCGCGCTCCCGGGACAGAGCCTACGAGCAGTACTTC. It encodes CASTPRSRDRAYEQYF.

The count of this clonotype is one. In nucleotides, the CDR3 is TGTGCCAGCAGCCAAGCGGAGGGCACCGGGGAGCTGTTTTTT. Its translation: CASSQAEGTGELFF. J is TRBJ2-2 and V is TRBV3-1; tentatively, D is TRBD2 (6 bases). This CDR3 has 14 residues. Germline CDR1 LGHDT, CDR2 YNNKEL (reference sequence). V lost 1 base to trimming and J lost 4 bases, with 7 bases between them.

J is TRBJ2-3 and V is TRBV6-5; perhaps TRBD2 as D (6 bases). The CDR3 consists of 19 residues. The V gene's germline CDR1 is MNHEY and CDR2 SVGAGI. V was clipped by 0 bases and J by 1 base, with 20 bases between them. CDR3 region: CASSYSLTREVIGTDTQYF. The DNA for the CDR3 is TGTGCCAGCAGTTACTCGTTGACTAGAGAAGTAATAGGCACAGATACGCAGTATTTT.

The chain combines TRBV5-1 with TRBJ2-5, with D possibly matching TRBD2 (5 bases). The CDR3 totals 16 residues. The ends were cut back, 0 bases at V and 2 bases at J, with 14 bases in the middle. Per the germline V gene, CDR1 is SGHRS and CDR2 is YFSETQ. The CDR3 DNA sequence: TGCGCCAGCAGCTTGGTAGTTAGCGAGCTACAAGAGACCCAGTACTTC. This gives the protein CASSLVVSELQETQYF.

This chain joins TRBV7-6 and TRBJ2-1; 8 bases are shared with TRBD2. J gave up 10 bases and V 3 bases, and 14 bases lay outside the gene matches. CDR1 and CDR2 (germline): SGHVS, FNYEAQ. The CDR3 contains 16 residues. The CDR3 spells CASSFRDTRLAFEQFF. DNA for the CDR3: TGTGCCAGCAGCTTCCGGGACACCCGACTAGCGTTCGAGCAGTTCTTC. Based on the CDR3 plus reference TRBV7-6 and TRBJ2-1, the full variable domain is GAGVSQSPRYKVTKRGQDVALRCDPISGHVSLYWYRQALGQGPEFLTYFNYEAQQDKSGLPNDRFSAERPEGSISTLTIQRTEQRDSAMYRCASSFRDTRLAFEQFFGPGTRLTVL.

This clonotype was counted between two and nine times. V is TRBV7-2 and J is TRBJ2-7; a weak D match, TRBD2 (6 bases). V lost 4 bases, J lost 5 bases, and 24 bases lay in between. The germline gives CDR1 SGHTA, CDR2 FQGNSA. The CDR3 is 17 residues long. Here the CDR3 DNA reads TGTGCCAGCAGCTCCCACGGGGCAGGAGGGCCGGTCAACGAGCAGTACTTC. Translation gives CASSSHGAGGPVNEQYF.

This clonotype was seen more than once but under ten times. CDR3 residues: CSARDPAGGFRETQYF. The CDR3 coding sequence is TGCAGTGCTAGAGATCCCGCGGGAGGGTTCAGAGAGACCCAGTACTTC. The chain recombines TRBV20-1 with TRBJ2-5; 9 bases match TRBD2. The CDR3 covers 16 residues. The J segment lost 4 bases and the V segment lost 0 bases, leaving 9 bases of the junction unmatched. CDR1 DFQATT and CDR2 SNEGSKA come from the germline V gene (reference sequence).

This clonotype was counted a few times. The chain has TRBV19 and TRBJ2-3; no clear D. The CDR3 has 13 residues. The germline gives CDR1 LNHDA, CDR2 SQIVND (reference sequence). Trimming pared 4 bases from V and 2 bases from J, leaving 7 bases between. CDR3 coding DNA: TGTGCCAGTAGTAGGATCCCCACAGATACGCAGTATTTT. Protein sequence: CASSRIPTDTQYF.

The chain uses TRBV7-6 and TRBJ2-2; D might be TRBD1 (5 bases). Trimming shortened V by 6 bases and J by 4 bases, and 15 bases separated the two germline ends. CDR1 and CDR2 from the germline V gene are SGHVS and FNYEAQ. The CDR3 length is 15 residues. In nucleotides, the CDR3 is TGTGCCAGCAGTACCGCAGGGTTAGGCACCGGGGAGCTGTTTTTT. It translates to CASSTAGLGTGELFF.

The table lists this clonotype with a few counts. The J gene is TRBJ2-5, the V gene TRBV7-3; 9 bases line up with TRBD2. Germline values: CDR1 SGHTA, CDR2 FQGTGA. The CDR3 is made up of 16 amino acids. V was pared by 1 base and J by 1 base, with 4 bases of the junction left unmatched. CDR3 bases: TGTGCCAGCAGCTTAAGGTCGACTAGCGGCCAAGAGACCCAGTACTTC. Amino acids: CASSLRSTSGQETQYF. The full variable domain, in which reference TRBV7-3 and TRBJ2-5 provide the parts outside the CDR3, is GAGVSQTPSNKVTEKGKYVELRCDPISGHTALYWYRQSLGQGPEFLIYFQGTGAADDSGLPNDRFFAVRPEGSVSTLKIQRTERGDSAVYLCASSLRSTSGQETQYFGPGTRLLVL.

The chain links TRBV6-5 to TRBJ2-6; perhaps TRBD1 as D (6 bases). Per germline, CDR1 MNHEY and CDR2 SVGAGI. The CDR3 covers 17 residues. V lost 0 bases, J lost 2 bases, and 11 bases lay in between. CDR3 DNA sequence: TGTGCCAGCAGTTACTCGAGTACAGGGACTGGGGCCAACGTCCTGACTTTC. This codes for CASSYSSTGTGANVLTF.

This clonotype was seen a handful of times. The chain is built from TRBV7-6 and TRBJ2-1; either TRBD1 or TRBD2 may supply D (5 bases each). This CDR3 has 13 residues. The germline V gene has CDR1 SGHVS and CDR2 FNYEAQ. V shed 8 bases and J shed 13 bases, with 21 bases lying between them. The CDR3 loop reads CASGSGTRGYQFF. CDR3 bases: TGTGCCAGCGGATCCGGGACCAGAGGATATCAGTTCTTC.

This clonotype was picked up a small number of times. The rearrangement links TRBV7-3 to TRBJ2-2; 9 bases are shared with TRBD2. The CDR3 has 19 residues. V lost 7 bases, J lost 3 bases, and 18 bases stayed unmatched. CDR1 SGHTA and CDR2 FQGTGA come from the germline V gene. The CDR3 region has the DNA TGTGCCAGCACTAAAGACCCCTGGGATAGCGGGGGCCACACCGGGGAGCTGTTTTTT. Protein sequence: CASTKDPWDSGGHTGELFF.

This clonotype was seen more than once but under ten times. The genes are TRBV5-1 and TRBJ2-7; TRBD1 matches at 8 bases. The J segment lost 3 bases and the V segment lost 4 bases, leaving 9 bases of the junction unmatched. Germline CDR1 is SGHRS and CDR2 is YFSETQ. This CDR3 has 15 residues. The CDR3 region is CASSDIQGESYEQYF. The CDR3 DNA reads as TGCGCCAGCAGCGATATACAGGGGGAGAGCTACGAGCAGTACTTC. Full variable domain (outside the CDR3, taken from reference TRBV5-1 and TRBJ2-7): KAGVTQTPRYLIKTRGQQVTLSCSPISGHRSVSWYQQTPGQGLQFLFEYFSETQRNKGNFPGRFSGRQFSNSRSEMNVSTLELGDSALYLCASSDIQGESYEQYFGPGTRLTVT.

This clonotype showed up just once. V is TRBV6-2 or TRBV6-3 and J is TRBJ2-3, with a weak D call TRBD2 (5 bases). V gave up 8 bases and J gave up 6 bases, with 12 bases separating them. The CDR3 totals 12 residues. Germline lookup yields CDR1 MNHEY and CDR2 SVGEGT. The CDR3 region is CASGLAIDTQYF. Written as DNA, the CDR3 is TGTGCCAGCGGATTAGCGATTGATACGCAGTATTTT.

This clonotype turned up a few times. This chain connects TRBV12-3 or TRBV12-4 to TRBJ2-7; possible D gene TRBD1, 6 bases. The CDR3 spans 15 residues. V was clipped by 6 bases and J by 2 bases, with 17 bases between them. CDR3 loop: CASSHGTLNTYEQYF. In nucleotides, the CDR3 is TGTGCCAGCAGCCACGGGACACTGAATACCTACGAGCAGTACTTC.

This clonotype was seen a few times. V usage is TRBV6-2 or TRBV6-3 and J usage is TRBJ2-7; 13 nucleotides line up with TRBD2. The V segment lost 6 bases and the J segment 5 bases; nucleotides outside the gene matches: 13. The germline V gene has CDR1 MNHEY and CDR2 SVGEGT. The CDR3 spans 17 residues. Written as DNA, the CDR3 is TGTGCCAGCAGCCGACTAGCGGGAGGACCGCCGGGGGACGAGCAGTACTTC. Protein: CASSRLAGGPPGDEQYF.

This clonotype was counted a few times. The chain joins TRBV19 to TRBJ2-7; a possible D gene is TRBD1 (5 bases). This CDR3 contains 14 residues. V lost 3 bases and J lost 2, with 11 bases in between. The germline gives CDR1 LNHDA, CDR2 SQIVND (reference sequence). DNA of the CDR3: TGTGCCAGTAGTATTCGGACACCGGCCTACGAGCAGTACTTC. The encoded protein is CASSIRTPAYEQYF.

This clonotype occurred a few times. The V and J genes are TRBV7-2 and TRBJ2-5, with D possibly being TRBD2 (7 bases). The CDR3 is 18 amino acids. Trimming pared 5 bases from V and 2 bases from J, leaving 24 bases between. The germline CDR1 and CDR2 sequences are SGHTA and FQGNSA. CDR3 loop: CASSDPLREGGGQETQYF. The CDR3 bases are TGTGCCAGCAGCGATCCACTGAGGGAGGGGGGAGGTCAAGAGACCCAGTACTTC.